The entry below describes one T cell receptor beta chain. Its antigen remains unknown. A split of CD4+ cells into CD45RA+ naive and CD45RA-negative memory subsets was performed. V dropped 2 bases and J dropped 5 bases, with 10 bases sitting between them. Germline values: CDR1 SGHRS, CDR2 YFSETQ. The CDR3 consists of 13 residues. Sequenced by immunoSEQ multiplex PCR; TCRdb stores in-frame clones only, minus some. The data show about 1.1 million clones, around three quarters seen once. This sample was included in a study of shared clonotypes between healthy human individuals. Study-level information: Each donor had three CD4 naive, three CD4 memory, two CD8 naive and one CD8 memory plate. Findings of the study overall: When compared with the clonotypes that were shared by all four sorted-subset donors, the non-shared clonotypes turned out to have lower generation probabilities. Naive subsets usually exceeded memory subsets in estimated richness.

The clonotype originates from a man between 18 and 29 years old in good health. Some clones in this sample may be carry-over from other donors' samples. Sequences were obtained from memory CD4+ T cells from PBMCs. The subset here: CD45RA-negative fraction. The chain uses TRBV5-1 and TRBJ1-1, with a possible D match to TRBD1 (6 bases). The CDR3 here is CASSFSQGTEAFF. In nucleotides, the CDR3 is TGCGCCAGCAGCTTTTCCCAGGGGACTGAAGCTTTCTTT.